What follows are 7 T cell receptor beta chains derived from one specimen sequenced in a study of human T cells and chemical hapten exposure. TCRdb redid the calling of the RACE reads with MiXCR, one entry per CDR3 protein. The sample shows around 120,000 distinct CDR3 sequences, about an eighth of them seen only once. As for time point: patch test 1, 2 weeks after DPC sensitization. As to treatment: therapeutic diphenylcyclopropenone sensitization with weekly scalp DPC. The sample consisted of whole blood, taken in connection with sensitization to the hapten diphenylcyclopropenone (DPC). These receptors all stem from a man aged 18 to 30 with alopecia areata. Some clones in this sample may be carry-over from other donors' samples.

This clonotype has more than one count but fewer than ten. The V call is TRBV12-3 or TRBV12-4, the J call TRBJ1-5, with 9 bases lining up with TRBD1. The CDR3 loop spans 15 amino acids. The V segment lost 6 bases and the J segment 7 bases; nucleotides outside the gene matches: 10. For the CDR3, the DNA is TGTGCCAGCAGCGGGGGACAGGGTCGATTCCAGCCCCAGCATTTT. This translates into CASSGGQGRFQPQHF.

The rearrangement links TRBV6-2 or TRBV6-3 to TRBJ2-2; D ambiguous. The germline V gene has CDR1 MNHEY and CDR2 SVGEGT. Trimming removed 2 bases at V and 0 bases at J, with 13 bases between. The CDR3 length is 17 residues. CDR3 protein: CASSYIPTQPNTGELFF. CDR3 nucleotides: TGTGCCAGCAGTTACATCCCGACACAACCGAACACCGGGGAGCTGTTTTTT.

The CDR3 loop is CSARVLLTEAFF. The CDR3, as DNA: TGCAGTGCTAGAGTCCTCTTGACCGAAGCTTTCTTT. This chain joins TRBV20-1 and TRBJ1-1; no clear D gene. CDR3 length equals 12 residues. With 1 base removed from V and 8 bases from J, the gap between germline ends came to 11 bases. Germline CDR1 is DFQATT and CDR2 is SNEGSKA (reference sequence).

This clonotype appeared a few times. The rearrangement links TRBV7-6 to TRBJ2-7; unclear D gene. Trimming removed 3 bases at V and 6 bases at J, with 21 bases between. This CDR3 comprises 16 residues. Germline CDR1 and CDR2: SGHVS and FNYEAQ. The CDR3 region is CASSLFTSVGSGEQYF. The CDR3 DNA reads TGTGCCAGCAGCTTGTTTACCTCGGTGGGTTCTGGCGAGCAGTACTTC.

This rearrangement joins TRBV5-5 to TRBJ2-5; possible D gene TRBD1, 5 bases. CDR1 is SGHKS, CDR2 YYEKEE, per germline (reference sequence). V gave up 4 bases and J gave up 3 bases, with 13 bases separating them. CDR3 length equals 14 residues. The CDR3 protein is CASSITGFEETQYF. CDR3 nucleotides: TGTGCCAGCAGCATCACAGGTTTTGAAGAGACCCAGTACTTC.

In this sample, this clonotype turned up many times. The chain couples TRBV7-3 to TRBJ2-5, with 11 nucleotides matching TRBD2. In germline, CDR1 is SGHTA, CDR2 FQGTGA. V trimming: 5 bases; J trimming: 1 base; junction bases outside the gene matches: 6. This CDR3 is built from 16 residues. The CDR3 here is CASSRTSGGVQETQYF. CDR3 DNA: TGTGCCAGCAGCCGAACTAGCGGGGGTGTCCAAGAGACCCAGTACTTC.

This clonotype has a handful of counts. The rearrangement joins TRBV3-1 to TRBJ2-2; 10 bases fit TRBD2. In germline, CDR1 is LGHDT, CDR2 YNNKEL (reference sequence). Germline trimming cut 1 base from V and 3 bases from J; bases unmatched to any gene: 2. The CDR3 is 16 amino acids. CDR3 coding DNA: TGTGCCAGCAGCCAAGCGAGCGGGGGGGACACCGGGGAGCTGTTTTTT. Protein sequence: CASSQASGGDTGELFF.